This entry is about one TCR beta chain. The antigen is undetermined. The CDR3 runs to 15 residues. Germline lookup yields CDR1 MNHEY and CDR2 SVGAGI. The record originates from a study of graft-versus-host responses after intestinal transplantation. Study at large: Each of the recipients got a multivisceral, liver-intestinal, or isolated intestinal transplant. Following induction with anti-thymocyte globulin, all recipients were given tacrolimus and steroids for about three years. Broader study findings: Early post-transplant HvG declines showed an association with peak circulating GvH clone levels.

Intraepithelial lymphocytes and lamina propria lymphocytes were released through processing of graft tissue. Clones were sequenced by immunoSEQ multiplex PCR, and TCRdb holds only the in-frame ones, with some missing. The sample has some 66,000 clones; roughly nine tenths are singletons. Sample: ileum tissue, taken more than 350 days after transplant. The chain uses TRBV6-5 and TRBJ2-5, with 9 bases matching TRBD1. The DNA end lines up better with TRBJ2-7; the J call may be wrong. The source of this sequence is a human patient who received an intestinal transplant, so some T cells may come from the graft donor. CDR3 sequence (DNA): TGTGCCAGCAGTTCAAATCCGGGACAGGGTCACGAGCAGTACTTC. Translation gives CASSSNPGQGHEQYF.